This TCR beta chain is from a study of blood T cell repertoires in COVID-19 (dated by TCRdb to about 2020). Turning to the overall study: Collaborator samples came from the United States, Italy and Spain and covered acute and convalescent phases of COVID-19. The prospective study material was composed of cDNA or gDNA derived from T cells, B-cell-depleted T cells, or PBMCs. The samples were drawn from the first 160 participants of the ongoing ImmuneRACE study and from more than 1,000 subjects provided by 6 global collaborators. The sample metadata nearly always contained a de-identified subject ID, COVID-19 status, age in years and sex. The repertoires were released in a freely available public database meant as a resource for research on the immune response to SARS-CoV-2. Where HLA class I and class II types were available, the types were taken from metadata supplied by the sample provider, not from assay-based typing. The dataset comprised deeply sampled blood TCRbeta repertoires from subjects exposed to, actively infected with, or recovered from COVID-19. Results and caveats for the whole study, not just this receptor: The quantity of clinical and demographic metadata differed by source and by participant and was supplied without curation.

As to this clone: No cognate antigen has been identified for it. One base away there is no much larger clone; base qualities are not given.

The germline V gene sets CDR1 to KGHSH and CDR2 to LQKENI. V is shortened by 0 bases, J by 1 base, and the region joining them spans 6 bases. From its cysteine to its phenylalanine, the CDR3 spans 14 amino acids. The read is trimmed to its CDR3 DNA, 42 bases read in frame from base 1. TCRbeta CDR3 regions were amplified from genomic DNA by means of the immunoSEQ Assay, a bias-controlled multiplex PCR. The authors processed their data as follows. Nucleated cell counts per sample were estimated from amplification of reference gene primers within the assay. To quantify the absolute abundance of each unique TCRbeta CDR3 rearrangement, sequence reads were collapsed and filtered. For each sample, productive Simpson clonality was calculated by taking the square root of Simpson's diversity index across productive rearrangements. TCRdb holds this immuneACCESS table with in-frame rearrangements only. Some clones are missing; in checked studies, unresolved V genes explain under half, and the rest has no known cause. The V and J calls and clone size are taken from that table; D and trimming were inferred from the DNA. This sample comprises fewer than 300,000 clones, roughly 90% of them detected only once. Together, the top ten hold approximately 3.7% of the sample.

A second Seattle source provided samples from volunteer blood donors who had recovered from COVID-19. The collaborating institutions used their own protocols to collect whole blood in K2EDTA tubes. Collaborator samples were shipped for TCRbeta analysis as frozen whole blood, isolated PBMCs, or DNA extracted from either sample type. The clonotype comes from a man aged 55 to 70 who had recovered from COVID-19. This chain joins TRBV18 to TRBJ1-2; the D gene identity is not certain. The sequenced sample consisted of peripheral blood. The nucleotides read TGTGCCAGCTCACCACCGGGCAGTAACTATGGCTACACCTTC. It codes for CASSPPGSNYGYTF.